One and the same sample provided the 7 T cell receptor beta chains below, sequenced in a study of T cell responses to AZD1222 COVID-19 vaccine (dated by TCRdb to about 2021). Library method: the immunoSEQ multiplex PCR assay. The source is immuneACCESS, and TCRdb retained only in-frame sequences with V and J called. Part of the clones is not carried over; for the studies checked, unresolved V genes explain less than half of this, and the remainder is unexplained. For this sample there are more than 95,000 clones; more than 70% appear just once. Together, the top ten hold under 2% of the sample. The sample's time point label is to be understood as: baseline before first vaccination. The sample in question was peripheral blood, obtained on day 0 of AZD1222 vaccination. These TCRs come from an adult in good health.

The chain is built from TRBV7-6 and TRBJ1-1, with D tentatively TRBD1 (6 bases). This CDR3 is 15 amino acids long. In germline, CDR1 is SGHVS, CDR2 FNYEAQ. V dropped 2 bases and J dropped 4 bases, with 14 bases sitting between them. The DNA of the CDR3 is TGTGCCAGCAGCTTATCACAGGGACTTAGCACTGAAGCTTTCTTT. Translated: CASSLSQGLSTEAFF.

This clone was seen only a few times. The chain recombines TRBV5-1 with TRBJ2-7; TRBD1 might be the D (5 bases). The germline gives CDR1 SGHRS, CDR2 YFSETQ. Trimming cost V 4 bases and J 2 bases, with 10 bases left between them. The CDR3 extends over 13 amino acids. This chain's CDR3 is CASSTGSAYEQYF. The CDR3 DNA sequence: TGCGCCAGCAGCACAGGTTCGGCCTACGAGCAGTACTTC.

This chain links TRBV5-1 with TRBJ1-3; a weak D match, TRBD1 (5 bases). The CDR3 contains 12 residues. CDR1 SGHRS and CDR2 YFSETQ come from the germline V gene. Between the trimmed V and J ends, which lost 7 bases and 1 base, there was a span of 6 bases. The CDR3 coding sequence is TGCGCCAGCCAGGGTTCTGGAAACACCATATATTTT. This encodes CASQGSGNTIYF.

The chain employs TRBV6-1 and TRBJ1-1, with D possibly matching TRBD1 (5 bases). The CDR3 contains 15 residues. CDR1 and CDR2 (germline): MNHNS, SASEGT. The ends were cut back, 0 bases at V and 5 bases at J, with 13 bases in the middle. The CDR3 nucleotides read TGTGCCAGCAGTGAAGCTCCCGGGACCAGTACTGAAGCTTTCTTT. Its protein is CASSEAPGTSTEAFF.

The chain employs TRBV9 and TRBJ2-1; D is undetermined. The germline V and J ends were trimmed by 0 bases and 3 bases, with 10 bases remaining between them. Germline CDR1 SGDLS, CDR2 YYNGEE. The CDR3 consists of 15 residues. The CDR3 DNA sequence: TGTGCCAGCAGCGTAGGAGGAACCCTCTACAATGAGCAGTTCTTC. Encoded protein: CASSVGGTLYNEQFF.

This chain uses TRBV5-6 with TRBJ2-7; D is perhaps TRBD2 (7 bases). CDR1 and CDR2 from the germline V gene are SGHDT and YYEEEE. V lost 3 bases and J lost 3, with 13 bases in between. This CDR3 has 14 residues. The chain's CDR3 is CASSWGGRNYEQYF. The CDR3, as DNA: TGTGCCAGCAGCTGGGGGGGCCGTAACTACGAGCAGTACTTC.

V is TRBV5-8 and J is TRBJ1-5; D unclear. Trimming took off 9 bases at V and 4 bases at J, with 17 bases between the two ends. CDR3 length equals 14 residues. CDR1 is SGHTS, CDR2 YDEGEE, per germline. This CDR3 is CAKTEPSRNQPQHF. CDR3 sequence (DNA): TGTGCCAAAACAGAACCAAGTAGAAATCAGCCCCAGCATTTT.